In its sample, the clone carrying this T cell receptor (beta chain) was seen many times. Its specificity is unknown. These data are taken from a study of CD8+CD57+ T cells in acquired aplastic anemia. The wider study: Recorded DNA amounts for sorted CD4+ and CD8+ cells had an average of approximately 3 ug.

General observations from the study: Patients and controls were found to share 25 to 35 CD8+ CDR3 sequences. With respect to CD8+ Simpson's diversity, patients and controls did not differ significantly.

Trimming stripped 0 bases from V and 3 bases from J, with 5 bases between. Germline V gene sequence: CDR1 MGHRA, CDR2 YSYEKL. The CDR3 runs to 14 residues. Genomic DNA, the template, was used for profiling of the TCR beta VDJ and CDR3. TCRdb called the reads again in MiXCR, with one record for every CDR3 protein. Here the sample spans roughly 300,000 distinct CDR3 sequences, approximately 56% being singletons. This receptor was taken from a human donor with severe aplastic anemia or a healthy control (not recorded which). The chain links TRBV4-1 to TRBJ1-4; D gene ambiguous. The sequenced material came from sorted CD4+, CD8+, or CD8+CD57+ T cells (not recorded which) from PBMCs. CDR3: CASSQETANEKLFF. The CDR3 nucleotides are TGCGCCAGCAGCCAAGAAACTGCTAATGAAAAACTGTTTTTT.